These 31 T cell receptor beta chains came from one sample sequenced in a study of tumor-infiltrating lymphocytes in primary liver carcinoma. Production of TCR beta cDNA used around 0.45 ug total RNA together with a constant-region primer. Slightly modified ARM-PCR served as the procedure for the TCR beta libraries. These libraries came from three rounds of nested multiplex PCR. The first two PCR rounds used TRBV1-TRBV30 primers with a Cbeta primer, roughly 10 cycles each. TCRdb itself ran the multiplex PCR reads through MiXCR, one entry per CDR3 protein. Among roughly 100,000 distinct CDR3 sequences, approximately 68% were seen once, and the ten largest hold over 7.5%. RNA and DNA were co-extracted from roughly 20-30 mg of unsorted bulk tissue. The sample comprised liver tumor tissue from sampling region 5. Sample subset: tumor region T5, tumor centre. Receptor source: a woman aged 55-69 years with primary liver carcinoma and hepatitis B virus infection.

Notes on this clonotype: Here the CDR3 omits its conserved ending phenylalanine or tryptophan, so a read error is the likely source. The chain joins TRBV5-4 to TRBJ2-7, with 8 bases aligning to TRBD2. The CDR3 sequence is 15 residues long. Germline CDR1 SGHNT, CDR2 YYREEE (reference sequence). J lost 7 bases, V lost 1 base, and 10 bases had no gene match. This CDR3 is CASSLTGGRRYEQYL. CDR3 sequence (DNA): TGTGCCAGCAGCTTGACTGGCGGGAGGAGGTATGAGCAGTACTTA.

A note on this clonotype: One end of the junction is discordant with germline, which a read error may explain. The chain has TRBV11-2 and TRBJ2-2; possible D gene TRBD2, 5 bases. Germline lookup yields CDR1 SGHAT and CDR2 FQNNGV. The CDR3 contains 13 residues. The CDR3 DNA reads TGTGCCAGCAGCTTAGATAAGATTGGGGAGTTGTTTTTT. The encoded protein is CASSLDKIGELFF.

For this clonotype: The CDR3 carries no conserved terminal phenylalanine or tryptophan, so it likely arises from a read error. J is TRBJ2-7 and V is TRBV11-1, with D maybe TRBD1 (7 bases). CDR3 length: 14 amino acids. Germline V lookup: CDR1 SGHAT, CDR2 FQDESV (reference sequence). Trimming left V 5 bases short and J 5 bases short, with 16 bases between. CDR3 sequence reads: CASSRTGGSHEQYS. The CDR3 nucleotides are TGTGCCAGCAGCCGGACAGGAGGGTCCCACGAGCAGTACTCC.

On this clonotype: Just one base apart from a much larger clone, this may be a read error. V usage is TRBV7-8 and J usage is TRBJ1-6, with D possibly matching TRBD1 (6 bases). The CDR3 extends over 14 amino acids. Germline V lookup: CDR1 SGHVS, CDR2 FQNEAQ. The CDR3 nucleotides read TGTGCCAGCAGCTTTACTAGGGGGGATTCACCCCTCCAATTT. Translating gives CASSFTRGDSPLQF.

The V call is TRBV12-5, the J call TRBJ2-5; TRBD1 aligns across 7 bases. Germline assignment: CDR1 LGHNT and CDR2 FRNRAP. This CDR3 comprises 17 residues. Trimming removed 1 base from V and 2 bases from J; junction bases left unmatched: 10. CDR3: CASGLETGKMGQETQYF. In DNA, the CDR3 is TGTGCTAGTGGTTTGGAGACAGGGAAGATGGGTCAAGAGACCCAGTACTTC.

Concerning this clonotype itself: Relative to the germline gene, one junction end is altered; a read error may explain this. The V call is TRBV7-9, the J call TRBJ2-3, with 7 bases lining up with TRBD2. The CDR3 spans 12 residues. CDR1 and CDR2 from the germline V gene are SEHNR and FQNEAQ (reference sequence). CDR3 sequence reads: CVSRGLGDTQYF. CDR3 coding DNA: TGTGTCAGCAGAGGACTAGGGGATACGCAGTATTTT.

About this clonotype: A read error is likely, as this CDR3 ends without the conserved phenylalanine or tryptophan. The CDR3 DNA reads as TGTGCCAGCAGTGAAGCTTCGGCGGGAGGATCCACGGATACGCAGTATCTT. Encoded protein: CASSEASAGGSTDTQYL. The chain couples TRBV6-1 to TRBJ2-3, with 8 bases matching TRBD2. The CDR3 totals 17 residues. The V segment lost 0 bases and the J segment 6 bases; nucleotides outside the gene matches: 11. CDR1 and CDR2 (germline): MNHNS, SASEGT.

The CDR3 spells CASSRQAAGARNEQFF. The DNA of the CDR3 is TGTGCCAGTAGTCGCCAGGCAGCGGGAGCTCGCAATGAGCAGTTCTTC. The chain employs TRBV19 and TRBJ2-1, with 8 nucleotides matching TRBD2. V shed 5 bases, J shed 6 bases, and the junction held 12 bases outside the gene matches. The CDR3 is made up of 16 amino acids. Germline CDR1 and CDR2: LNHDA and SQIVND (reference sequence).

The chain links TRBV6-1 to TRBJ2-7, with D perhaps given as TRBD1 or TRBD2 (5 bases each). This CDR3 has 11 residues. The ends were cut back, 6 bases at V and 13 bases at J, with 16 bases in the middle. CDR1 is MNHNS and CDR2 is SASEGT in the germline V gene. CDR3 sequence: CASSGAHAHYF. The CDR3 DNA reads as TGTGCCAGCAGCGGGGCACACGCGCACTACTTC.

As concerns this clonotype: A read error may be the cause here, since a much bigger clone is one base away. The chain recombines TRBV5-4 with TRBJ2-5, with D possibly matching TRBD1 (6 bases). Trimming pared 3 bases from V and 0 bases from J, leaving 21 bases between. Germline CDR1 is SGHNT and CDR2 is YYREEE (reference sequence). This CDR3 contains 18 residues. This chain's CDR3 is CASSSGAPGHGNQETQYF. CDR3 coding DNA: TGTGCCAGCAGCTCTGGGGCCCCGGGACACGGAAACCAAGAGACCCAGTACTTC.

Within the sample, this clonotype is medium-sized. The CDR3 sequence is CASTRTGRDTGELFF. The CDR3 DNA sequence: TGTGCCAGCACCCGGACAGGGAGGGACACCGGGGAGCTGTTTTTT. The rearrangement links TRBV11-2 to TRBJ2-2; weak D call: TRBD1 (8 bases). CDR3 length equals 15 residues. Trimming left V 7 bases short and J 3 bases short, with 15 bases between. CDR1 and CDR2 (germline): SGHAT, FQNNGV.

The genes are TRBV5-1 and TRBJ2-5; weak D call: TRBD2 (5 bases). Per the germline V gene, CDR1 is SGHRS and CDR2 is YFSETQ. The V gene lost 5 bases and the J gene lost 4 bases, with 12 bases spanning the gap. This CDR3 has 13 residues. CDR3 nucleotides: TGCGCCAGCAGACTAGGTCGGGTAGAGACCCAGTACTTC. Translated, it gives CASRLGRVETQYF.

This clonotype was counted many times. The chain joins TRBV29-1 to TRBJ2-1; D is uncertain. The V and J ends lost 3 bases and 4 bases respectively, with 19 bases between them. Germline CDR1 and CDR2: SQVTM and ANQGSEA. There are 16 residues in the CDR3. The CDR3 bases are TGCAGCGTTGACGCCGGTTTGGGGATCACGTACAATGAGCAGTTCTTC. Translated, it gives CSVDAGLGITYNEQFF.

This clonotype has at least ten counts. This rearrangement joins TRBV5-1 to TRBJ1-2; D remains unclear. This CDR3 spans 13 amino acids. V dropped 0 bases and J dropped 8 bases, with 11 bases sitting between them. Per germline, CDR1 SGHRS and CDR2 YFSETQ. The CDR3: CASSLESTRGYTF. CDR3 in DNA: TGCGCCAGCAGCTTGGAGTCTACGCGGGGCTACACCTTC.

About this clonotype: Its ends do not fully match the called genes, so a read error is possible. V gene TRBV12-3 or TRBV12-4 combines with J gene TRBJ2-7; the match to TRBD1 covers 9 bases. This CDR3 contains 11 residues. The CDR3 loop is CSSSLDRGIYF. The CDR3 DNA reads as TGTTCCAGCAGTTTGGACAGGGGCATTTACTTC.

The chain is built from TRBV29-1 and TRBJ1-4; maybe TRBD1 (6 bases). Trimming left V 8 bases short and J 6 bases short, with 16 bases between. CDR1 is SQVTM and CDR2 is ANQGSEA in the germline V gene. The CDR3 sequence is 13 residues long. In DNA form, the CDR3 reads TGCAGCCTTGGCGGAGGGGGTTATGAAAAACTGTTTTTT. Its translation is CSLGGGGYEKLFF. The full variable domain, completed using reference TRBV29-1 and TRBJ1-4, is SAVISQKPSRDICQRGTSLTIQCQVDSQVTMMFWYRQQPGQSLTLIATANQGSEATYESGFVIDKFPISRPNLTFSTLTVSNMSPEDSSIYLCSLGGGGYEKLFFGSGTQLSVL.

This clonotype has a single count. A much larger clone differs from this one at a single base, so this may be a read error. This rearrangement joins TRBV28 to TRBJ2-3; 8 bases map to TRBD1. This CDR3 comprises 15 residues. Germline V gives CDR1 MDHEN, CDR2 SYDVKM. Here the CDR3 reads CASSSGGAGTYTQYF. CDR3 DNA: TGTGCCAGCAGTTCAGGGGGCGCCGGCACATATACGCAGTATTTT.

The chain combines TRBV12-3 or TRBV12-4 with TRBJ2-1, with D unresolved. The CDR3 sequence is 11 residues long. The V and J ends lost 7 bases and 13 bases respectively, with 14 bases between them. For the CDR3, the DNA is TGTGCCAGCAATGTGGGTGGCGATCAGTTCTTC. Residues: CASNVGGDQFF.

This clonotype has a single count. A much larger clonotype is one base distant, so this may be a read error. V gene TRBV20-1 combines with J gene TRBJ2-1, with TRBD1 matching 9 bases. CDR1 and CDR2 (germline): DFQATT, SNEGSKA (reference sequence). This CDR3 is 15 amino acids long. V lost 3 bases, J lost 9 bases, and 12 bases stayed unmatched. The CDR3 DNA reads TGCAGTGCTAGTGACCTCGGGACAGGGTCCGGTGAGCAGTTCTTC. Translated: CSASDLGTGSGEQFF.

Concerning this clonotype: With a much larger clone just one base away, this may be a read error. This chain links TRBV10-3 with TRBJ2-7; maybe TRBD2 (5 bases). Germline loops: CDR1 ENHRY, CDR2 SYGVKD. The CDR3 covers 13 residues. In nucleotides, the CDR3 is TGTACCATCCTAGCCTCAAGCTCCTACGAGCAGTACTTC. Protein product: CTILASSSYEQYF.

Notes on this clonotype: This likely comes from a read error, as the CDR3 has no conserved phenylalanine or tryptophan at its end. J is TRBJ1-5 and V is TRBV4-2; D might be TRBD1 (5 bases). The CDR3 spans 15 residues. Germline V gene lookup returns CDR1 LGHNA and CDR2 YNFKEQ. Trimming stripped 0 bases from V and 6 bases from J, with 12 bases between. CDR3 DNA sequence: TGTGCCAGCAGCCAAGATATGGACAACATTCAGCCCCAGCATGTT. The encoded protein is CASSQDMDNIQPQHV.

About this clonotype itself: Mismatch with germline at one junction end may stem from a read error. The chain recombines TRBV12-3 or TRBV12-4 with TRBJ2-2, with a tentative D call TRBD2 (5 bases). This CDR3 has 15 amino acids. The CDR3 DNA reads TGTGTCAGCAGTATCCGGGCCAAAGACACCGGGGAGCTGCTTTTT. It codes for CVSSIRAKDTGELLF.

As regards this clonotype: It may be a read error: a sequence one base away is much more abundant. The chain is built from TRBV30 and TRBJ2-3; D remains unclear. Looked up from germline, CDR1 is GTSNPN and CDR2 is SVGIG (reference sequence). The CDR3 length is 12 residues. CDR3 nucleotide sequence: TGTGCCTGGAGTCGGAGTGCAGATATGCAGTATTTT. Amino acids: CAWSRSADMQYF.

Details on this clonotype: Mismatch with germline at one junction end may stem from a read error. The rearrangement links TRBV11-2 to TRBJ2-3; possible D gene TRBD2, 7 bases. CDR1 is SGHAT, CDR2 FQNNGV, per germline. The CDR3 consists of 15 residues. Here the CDR3 DNA reads TGCACCAGCAGCCGGGGGGCAGGGAGCACAGATACGCAGTATTTT. Protein sequence: CTSSRGAGSTDTQYF. The full variable domain, its missing parts supplied by reference TRBV11-2 and TRBJ2-3, is EAGVAQSPRYKIIEKRQSVAFWCNPISGHATLYWYQQILGQGPKLLIQFQNNGVVDDSQLPKDRFSAERLKGVDSTLKIQPAKLEDSAVYLCTSSRGAGSTDTQYFGPGTRLTVL.

Turning to this clonotype: This CDR3 is missing its conserved last phenylalanine or tryptophan, likely due to a read error. The rearrangement joins TRBV12-3 or TRBV12-4 to TRBJ2-1; TRBD1 is a possible D gene (6 bases). The CDR3 length is 15 residues. Trimming stripped 5 bases from V and 4 bases from J, with 15 bases between. CDR3 sequence reads: CASSRVKGDYNEQFS. The CDR3 DNA is TGTGCCAGCAGTAGGGTTAAGGGGGATTACAATGAGCAGTTCTCC.

This clonotype occurred many times. The chain joins TRBV5-5 to TRBJ2-7, with 7 bases identical to TRBD1. The CDR3 contains 15 residues. The trim removed 4 bases at V and 7 bases at J, leaving 14 bases unmatched. The germline V gene encodes CDR1 SGHKS and CDR2 YYEKEE (reference sequence). The CDR3 sequence is CASSRRGQDQREQYF. The CDR3 DNA sequence: TGTGCCAGCAGCCGCAGAGGACAGGACCAGAGAGAGCAGTACTTC.

About this clonotype: One junction end does not reproduce the germline sequence, and a read error may be involved. The chain carries TRBV5-6 and TRBJ1-2; D uncertain. CDR1 SGHDT and CDR2 YYEEEE come from the germline V gene. This CDR3 spans 14 amino acids. In DNA, the CDR3 is TGTGCCAGCAACTTGTTCGGACCGAACTATGGCTACGCCTTC. It encodes CASNLFGPNYGYAF.

About this clonotype: Being one base from a much bigger clone, this may be a read error. This chain joins TRBV7-8 and TRBJ2-2, with D possibly matching TRBD1 (6 bases). Trimming took 1 base from V and 4 from J, leaving 10 bases between them. This CDR3 has 15 residues. Germline lookup yields CDR1 SGHVS and CDR2 FQNEAQ. The CDR3 sequence is CASSLVGHVTGELFF. The DNA of the CDR3 is TGTGCCAGCAGCTTAGTGGGACACGTCACCGGGGAGCTGTTTTTT.

Concerning this clonotype: A single base separates this from a much larger clone, so it may be a read error. V gene TRBV28 combines with J gene TRBJ1-2; no clear D gene. The CDR3 covers 12 residues. Germline V CDR1 and CDR2: MDHEN, SYDVKM. Trimming shortened V by 5 bases and J by 5 bases, and 9 bases separated the two germline ends. For the CDR3, the DNA is TGTGCCAGCAGTCTACAGATATATGGCTACACCTTC. This translates into CASSLQIYGYTF.

A remark on this clonotype: The junction and the germline gene differ at one end; a read error may be behind it. The V and J genes are TRBV11-2 and TRBJ2-2, with a tentative D call TRBD2 (5 bases). There are 12 residues in the CDR3. Germline lookup yields CDR1 SGHAT and CDR2 FQNNGV. The CDR3 coding sequence is TGTGTCAGCTGCCCCGGGGTCGGGGAGCTGTTTTTT. Translation: CVSCPGVGELFF.

This chain links TRBV28 with TRBJ2-7, with TRBD1 matching over 9 bases. In germline, CDR1 is MDHEN, CDR2 SYDVKM. J lost 4 bases, V lost 7 bases, and 17 bases had no gene match. The CDR3 length is 17 residues. CDR3 protein: CASILGGGQGSGYEQYF. CDR3 coding DNA: TGTGCCAGCATACTAGGTGGAGGACAGGGGTCTGGTTACGAGCAGTACTTC.